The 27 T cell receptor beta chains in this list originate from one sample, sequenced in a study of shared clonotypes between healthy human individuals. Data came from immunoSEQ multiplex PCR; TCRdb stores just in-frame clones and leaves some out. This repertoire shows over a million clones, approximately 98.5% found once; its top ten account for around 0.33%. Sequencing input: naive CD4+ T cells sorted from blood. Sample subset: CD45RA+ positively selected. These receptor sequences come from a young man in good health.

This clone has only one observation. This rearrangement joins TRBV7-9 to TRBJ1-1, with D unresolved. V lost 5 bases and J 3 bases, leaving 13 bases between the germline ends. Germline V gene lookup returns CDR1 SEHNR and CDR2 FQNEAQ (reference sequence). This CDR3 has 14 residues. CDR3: CASSAGLDDTEAFF. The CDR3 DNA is TGTGCCAGCAGCGCCGGGCTGGACGACACTGAAGCTTTCTTT.

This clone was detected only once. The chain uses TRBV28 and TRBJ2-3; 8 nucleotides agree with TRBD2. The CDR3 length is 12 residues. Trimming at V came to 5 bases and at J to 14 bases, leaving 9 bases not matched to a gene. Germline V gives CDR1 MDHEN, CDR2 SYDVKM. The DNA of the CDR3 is TGTGCCAGCAGTCTCGCGGGAGGAGGGGTGTATTTT. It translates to CASSLAGGGVYF.

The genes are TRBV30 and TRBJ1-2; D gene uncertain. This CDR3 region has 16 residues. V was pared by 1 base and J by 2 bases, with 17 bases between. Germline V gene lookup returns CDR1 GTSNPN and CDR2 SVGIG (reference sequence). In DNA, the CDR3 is TGTGCCTGGAGTGACCGGTCATTTCAACAAAACTATGGCTACACCTTC. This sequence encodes CAWSDRSFQQNYGYTF.

This CDR3 reads CASREIAGGINEQFF. CDR3 coding DNA: TGTGCCAGCAGAGAAATAGCGGGAGGTATTAATGAGCAGTTCTTC. The chain uses TRBV6-4 and TRBJ2-1; 10 bases map to TRBD2. The CDR3 spans 15 residues. The germline V gene has CDR1 MRHNA and CDR2 SNTAGT. The V segment lost 6 bases and the J segment 7 bases; nucleotides outside the gene matches: 9.

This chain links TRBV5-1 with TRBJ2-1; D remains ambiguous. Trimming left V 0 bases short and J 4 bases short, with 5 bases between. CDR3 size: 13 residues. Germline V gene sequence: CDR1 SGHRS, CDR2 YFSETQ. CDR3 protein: CASSLDVYNEQFF. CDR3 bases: TGCGCCAGCAGCTTGGACGTGTACAATGAGCAGTTCTTC.

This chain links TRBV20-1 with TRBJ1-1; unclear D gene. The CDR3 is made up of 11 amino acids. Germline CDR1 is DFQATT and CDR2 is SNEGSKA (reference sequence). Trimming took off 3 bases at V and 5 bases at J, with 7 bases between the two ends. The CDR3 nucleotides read TGCAGTGCTAGCATAGGTACTGAAGCTTTCTTT. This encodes CSASIGTEAFF.

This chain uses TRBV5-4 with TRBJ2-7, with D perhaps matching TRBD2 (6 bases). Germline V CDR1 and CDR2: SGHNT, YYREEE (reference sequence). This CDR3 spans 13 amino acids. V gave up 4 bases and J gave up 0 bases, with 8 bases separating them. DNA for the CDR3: TGTGCCAGCAGCCAGACTAGCTCCTACGAGCAGTACTTC. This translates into CASSQTSSYEQYF.

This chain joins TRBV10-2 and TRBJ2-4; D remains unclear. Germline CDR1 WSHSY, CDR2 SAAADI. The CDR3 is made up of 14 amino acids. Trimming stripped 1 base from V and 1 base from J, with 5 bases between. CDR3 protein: CASSEWHAKNIQYF. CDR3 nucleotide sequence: TGCGCCAGCAGTGAGTGGCACGCCAAAAACATTCAGTACTTC.

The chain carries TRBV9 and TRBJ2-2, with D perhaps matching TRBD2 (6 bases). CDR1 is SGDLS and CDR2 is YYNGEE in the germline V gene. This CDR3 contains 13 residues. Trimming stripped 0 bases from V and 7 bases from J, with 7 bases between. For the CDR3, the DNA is TGTGCCAGCAGCGTAGTCGGGGGCGGGGAGCTGTTTTTT. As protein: CASSVVGGGELFF.

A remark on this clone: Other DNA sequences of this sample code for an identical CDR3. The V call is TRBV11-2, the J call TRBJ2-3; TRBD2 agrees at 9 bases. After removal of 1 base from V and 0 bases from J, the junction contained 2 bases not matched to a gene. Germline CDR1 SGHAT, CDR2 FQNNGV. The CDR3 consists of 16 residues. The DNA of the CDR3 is TGTGCCAGCAGCTTAGGACTAGCGGCTAGCACAGATACGCAGTATTTT. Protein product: CASSLGLAASTDTQYF.

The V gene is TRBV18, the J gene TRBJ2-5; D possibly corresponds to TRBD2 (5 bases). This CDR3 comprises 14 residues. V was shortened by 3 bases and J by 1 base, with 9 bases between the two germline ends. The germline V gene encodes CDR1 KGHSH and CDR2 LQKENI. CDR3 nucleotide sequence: TGTGCCAGCTCACCGAGGGCAGCCCAAGAGACCCAGTACTTC. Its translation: CASSPRAAQETQYF.

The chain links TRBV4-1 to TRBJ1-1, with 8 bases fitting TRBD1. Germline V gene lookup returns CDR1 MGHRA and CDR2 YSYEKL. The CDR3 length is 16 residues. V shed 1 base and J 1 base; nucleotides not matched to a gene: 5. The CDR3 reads CASSQAQGARNTEAFF. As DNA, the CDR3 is TGCGCCAGCAGCCAAGCTCAGGGGGCGAGGAACACTGAAGCTTTCTTT.

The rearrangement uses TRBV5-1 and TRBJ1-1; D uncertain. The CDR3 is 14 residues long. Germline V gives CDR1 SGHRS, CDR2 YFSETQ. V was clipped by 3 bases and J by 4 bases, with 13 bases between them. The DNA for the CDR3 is TGCGCCAGCAGCTCCCCCTGGGAGGGCACTGAAGCTTTCTTT. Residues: CASSSPWEGTEAFF.

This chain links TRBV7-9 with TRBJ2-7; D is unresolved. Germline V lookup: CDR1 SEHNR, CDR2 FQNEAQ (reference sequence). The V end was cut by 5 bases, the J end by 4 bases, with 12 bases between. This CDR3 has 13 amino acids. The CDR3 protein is CASSVVTPYEQYF. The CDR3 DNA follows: TGTGCCAGCAGCGTAGTAACGCCGTACGAGCAGTACTTC.

For the CDR3, the DNA is TGTGCCAGCAGTGAAAGGCCCGGGACAGGGAATGGCTACACCTTC. It codes for CASSERPGTGNGYTF. This chain links TRBV6-1 with TRBJ1-2, with 9 bases matching TRBD1. V shed 2 bases, J shed 6 bases, and the junction held 7 bases outside the gene matches. Germline V gene lookup returns CDR1 MNHNS and CDR2 SASEGT. CDR3 size: 15 residues.

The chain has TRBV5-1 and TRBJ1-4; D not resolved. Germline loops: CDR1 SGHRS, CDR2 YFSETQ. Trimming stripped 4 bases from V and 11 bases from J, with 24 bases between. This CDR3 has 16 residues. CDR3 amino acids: CASSLDPPRSMEKLFF. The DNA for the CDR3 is TGCGCCAGCAGCCTCGATCCACCACGAAGTATGGAGAAACTGTTTTTT. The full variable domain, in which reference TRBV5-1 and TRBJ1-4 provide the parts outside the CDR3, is KAGVTQTPRYLIKTRGQQVTLSCSPISGHRSVSWYQQTPGQGLQFLFEYFSETQRNKGNFPGRFSGRQFSNSRSEMNVSTLELGDSALYLCASSLDPPRSMEKLFFGSGTQLSVL.

CDR3: CASSIERRWPQHF. CDR3 coding DNA: TGTGCCAGTAGTATAGAAAGGCGGTGGCCCCAGCATTTT. The chain uses TRBV19 and TRBJ1-5; D gene uncertain. V dropped 0 bases and J dropped 9 bases, with 9 bases sitting between them. The CDR3 is made up of 13 amino acids. Germline V CDR1 and CDR2: LNHDA, SQIVND (reference sequence). The entire variable domain, with the rest obtained from reference TRBV19 and TRBJ1-5, is as follows: DGGITQSPKYLFRKEGQNVTLSCEQNLNHDAMYWYRQDPGQGLRLIYYSQIVNDFQKGDIAEGYSVSREKKESFPLTVTSAQKNPTAFYLCASSIERRWPQHFGDGTRLSIL.

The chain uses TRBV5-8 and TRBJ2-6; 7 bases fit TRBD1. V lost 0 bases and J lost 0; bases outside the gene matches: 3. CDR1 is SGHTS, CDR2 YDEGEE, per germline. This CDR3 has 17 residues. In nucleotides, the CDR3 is TGTGCCAGCAGCTTGGGACAGGGCCTCTCTGGGGCCAACGTCCTGACTTTC. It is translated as CASSLGQGLSGANVLTF.

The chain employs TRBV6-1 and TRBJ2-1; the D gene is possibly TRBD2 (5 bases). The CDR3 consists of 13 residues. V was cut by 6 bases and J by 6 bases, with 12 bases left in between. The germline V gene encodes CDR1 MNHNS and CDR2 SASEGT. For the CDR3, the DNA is TGTGCCAGCAGCGGTCAGCGGAGCAATGAGCAGTTCTTC. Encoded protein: CASSGQRSNEQFF.

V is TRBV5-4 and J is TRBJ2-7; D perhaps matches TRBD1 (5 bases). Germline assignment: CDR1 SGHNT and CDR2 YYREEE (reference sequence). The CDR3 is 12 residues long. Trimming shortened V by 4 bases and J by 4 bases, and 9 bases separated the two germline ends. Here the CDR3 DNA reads TGTGCCAGCAGCCTGACAGAATACGAGCAGTACTTC. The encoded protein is CASSLTEYEQYF.

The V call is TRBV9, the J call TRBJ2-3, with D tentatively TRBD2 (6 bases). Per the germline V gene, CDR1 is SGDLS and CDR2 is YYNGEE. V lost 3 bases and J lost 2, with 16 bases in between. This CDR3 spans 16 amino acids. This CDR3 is CASSANSGSYTDTQYF. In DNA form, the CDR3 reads TGTGCCAGCAGCGCGAATAGCGGATCATACACAGATACGCAGTATTTT.

The CDR3 region has the DNA TGTGCCAGCAGTTATAGAGGGAATTTTCGGGGTATCGGCTATGGCTACACCTTC. Its translation is CASSYRGNFRGIGYGYTF. The genes are TRBV27 and TRBJ1-2; D not certain. The V end lost 4 bases, the J end lost 4 bases, and 25 bases lay between the germline ends. The germline CDR1 and CDR2 sequences are MNHEY and SMNVEV (reference sequence). This CDR3 has 18 residues.

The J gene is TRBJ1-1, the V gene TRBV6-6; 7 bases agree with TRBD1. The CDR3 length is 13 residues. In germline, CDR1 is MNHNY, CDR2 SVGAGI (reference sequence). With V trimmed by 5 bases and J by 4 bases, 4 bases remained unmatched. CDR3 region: CASSTGAGTEAFF. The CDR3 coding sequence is TGTGCCAGCAGTACAGGGGCGGGCACTGAAGCTTTCTTT.

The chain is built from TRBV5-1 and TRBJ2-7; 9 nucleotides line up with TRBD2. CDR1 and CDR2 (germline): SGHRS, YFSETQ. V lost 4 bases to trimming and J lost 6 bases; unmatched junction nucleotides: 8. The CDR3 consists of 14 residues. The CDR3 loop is CASSPGLASREQYF. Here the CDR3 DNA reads TGCGCCAGCAGCCCGGGACTAGCCTCCCGCGAGCAGTACTTC.

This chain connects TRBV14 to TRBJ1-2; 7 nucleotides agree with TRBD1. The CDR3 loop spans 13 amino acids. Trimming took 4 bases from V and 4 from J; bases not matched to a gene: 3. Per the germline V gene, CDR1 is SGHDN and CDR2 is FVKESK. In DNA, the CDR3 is TGTGCCAGCAGCCGGGACAGCTTCTATGGCTACACCTTC. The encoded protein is CASSRDSFYGYTF.

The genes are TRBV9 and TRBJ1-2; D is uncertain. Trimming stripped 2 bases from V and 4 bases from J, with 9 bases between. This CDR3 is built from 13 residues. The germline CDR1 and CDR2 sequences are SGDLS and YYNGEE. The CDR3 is CASSVEGTYGYTF. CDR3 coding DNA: TGTGCCAGCAGCGTGGAGGGAACCTATGGCTACACCTTC. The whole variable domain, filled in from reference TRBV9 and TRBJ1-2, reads DSGVTQTPKHLITATGQRVTLRCSPRSGDLSVYWYQQSLDQGLQFLIQYYNGEERAKGNILERFSAQQFPDLHSELNLSSLELGDSALYFCASSVEGTYGYTFGSGTRLTVV.

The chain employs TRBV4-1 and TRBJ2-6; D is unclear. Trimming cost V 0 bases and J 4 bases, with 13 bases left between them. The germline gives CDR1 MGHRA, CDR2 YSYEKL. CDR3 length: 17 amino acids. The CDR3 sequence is CASSQDRRLLGANVLTF. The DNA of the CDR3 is TGCGCCAGCAGCCAAGATCGTAGGCTTCTCGGGGCCAACGTCCTGACTTTC.